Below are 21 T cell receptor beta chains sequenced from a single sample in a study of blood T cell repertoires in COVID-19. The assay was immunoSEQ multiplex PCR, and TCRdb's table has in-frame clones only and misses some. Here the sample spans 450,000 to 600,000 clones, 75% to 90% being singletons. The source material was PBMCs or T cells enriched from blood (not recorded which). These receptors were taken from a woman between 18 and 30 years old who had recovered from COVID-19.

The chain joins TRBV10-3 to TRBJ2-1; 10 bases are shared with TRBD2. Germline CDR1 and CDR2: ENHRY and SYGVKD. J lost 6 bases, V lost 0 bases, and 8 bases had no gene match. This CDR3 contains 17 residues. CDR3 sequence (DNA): TGTGCCATCAGTGAGTCGAAATTAGCGGGGGGCCCCAATGAGCAGTTCTTC. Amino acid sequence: CAISESKLAGGPNEQFF.

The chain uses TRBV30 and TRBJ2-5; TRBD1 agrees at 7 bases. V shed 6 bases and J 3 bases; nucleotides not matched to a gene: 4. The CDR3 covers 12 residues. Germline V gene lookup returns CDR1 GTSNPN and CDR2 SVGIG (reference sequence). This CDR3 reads CACYRGKETQYF. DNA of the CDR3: TGTGCCTGCTACAGGGGAAAAGAGACCCAGTACTTC. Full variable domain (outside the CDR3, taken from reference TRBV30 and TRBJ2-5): SQTIHQWPATLVQPVGSPLSLECTVEGTSNPNLYWYRQAAGRGLQLLFYSVGIGQISSEVPQNLSASRPQDRQFILSSKKLLLSDSGFYLCACYRGKETQYFGPGTRLLVL.

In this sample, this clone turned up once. This CDR3 reads CASSFSEGDGNCNQPQHF. CDR3 DNA: TGTGCCAGCAGCTTCAGTGAGGGAGACGGGAACTGCAATCAGCCCCAGCATTTT. The chain has TRBV11-3 and TRBJ1-5, with D hard to call. This CDR3 contains 18 residues. CDR1 and CDR2 (germline): SGHNT, YENEEA. Trimming stripped 3 bases from V and 2 bases from J, with 20 bases between.

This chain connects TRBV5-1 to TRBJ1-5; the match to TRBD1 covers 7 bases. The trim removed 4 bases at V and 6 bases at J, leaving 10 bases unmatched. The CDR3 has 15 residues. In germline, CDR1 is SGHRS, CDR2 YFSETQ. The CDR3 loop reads CASSPTGTVGQPQHF. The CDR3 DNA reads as TGCGCCAGCAGCCCGACAGGGACGGTCGGTCAGCCCCAGCATTTT.

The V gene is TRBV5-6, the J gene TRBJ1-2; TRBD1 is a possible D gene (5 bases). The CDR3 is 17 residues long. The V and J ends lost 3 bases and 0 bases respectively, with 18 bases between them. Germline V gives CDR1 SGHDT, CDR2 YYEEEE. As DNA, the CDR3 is TGTGCCAGCAGCTCCTTGCTGGGTCGGGGGGCTAACTATGGCTACACCTTC. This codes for CASSSLLGRGANYGYTF.

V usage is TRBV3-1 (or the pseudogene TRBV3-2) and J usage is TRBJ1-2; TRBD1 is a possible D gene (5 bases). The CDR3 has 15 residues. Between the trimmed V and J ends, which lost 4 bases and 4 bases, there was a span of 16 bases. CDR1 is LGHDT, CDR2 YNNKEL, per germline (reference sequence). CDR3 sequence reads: CASSPGGGGIYGYTF. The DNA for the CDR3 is TGTGCCAGCAGCCCCGGCGGGGGAGGGATCTATGGCTACACCTTC.

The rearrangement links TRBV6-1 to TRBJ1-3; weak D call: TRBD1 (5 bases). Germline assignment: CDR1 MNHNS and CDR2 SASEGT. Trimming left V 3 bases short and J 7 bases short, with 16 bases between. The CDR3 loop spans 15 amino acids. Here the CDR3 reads CASSDGGLEGNTIYF. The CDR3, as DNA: TGTGCCAGCAGTGACGGAGGTTTGGAGGGGAACACCATATATTTT.

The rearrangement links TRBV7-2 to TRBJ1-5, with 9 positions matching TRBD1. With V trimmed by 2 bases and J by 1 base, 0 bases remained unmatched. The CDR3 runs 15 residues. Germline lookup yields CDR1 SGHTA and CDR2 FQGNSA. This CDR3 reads CASSLTGGSNQPQHF. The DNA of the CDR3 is TGTGCCAGCAGCTTAACAGGGGGCAGCAATCAGCCCCAGCATTTT.

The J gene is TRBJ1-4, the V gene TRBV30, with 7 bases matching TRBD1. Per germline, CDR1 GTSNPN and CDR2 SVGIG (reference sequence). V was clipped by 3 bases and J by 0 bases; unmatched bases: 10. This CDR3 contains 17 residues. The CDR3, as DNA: TGTGCCTGGAGCCCTACTACAGGGGTTTCAACTAATGAAAAACTGTTTTTT. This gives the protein CAWSPTTGVSTNEKLFF. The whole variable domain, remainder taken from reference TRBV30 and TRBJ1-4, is SQTIHQWPATLVQPVGSPLSLECTVEGTSNPNLYWYRQAAGRGLQLLFYSVGIGQISSEVPQNLSASRPQDRQFILSSKKLLLSDSGFYLCAWSPTTGVSTNEKLFFGSGTQLSVL.

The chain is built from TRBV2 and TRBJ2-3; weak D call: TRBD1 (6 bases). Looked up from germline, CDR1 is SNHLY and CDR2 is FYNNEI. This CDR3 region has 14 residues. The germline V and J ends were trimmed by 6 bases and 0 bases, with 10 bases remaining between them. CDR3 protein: CASRYRASTDTQYF. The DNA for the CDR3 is TGTGCCAGCAGATACAGGGCTAGCACAGATACGCAGTATTTT.

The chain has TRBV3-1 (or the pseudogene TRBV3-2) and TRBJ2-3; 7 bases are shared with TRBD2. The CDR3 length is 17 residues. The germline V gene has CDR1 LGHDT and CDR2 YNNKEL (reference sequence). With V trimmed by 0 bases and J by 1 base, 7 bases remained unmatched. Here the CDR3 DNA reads TGTGCCAGCAGCCAAGAAGGAAGCGGGGATGGCACAGATACGCAGTATTTT. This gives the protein CASSQEGSGDGTDTQYF.

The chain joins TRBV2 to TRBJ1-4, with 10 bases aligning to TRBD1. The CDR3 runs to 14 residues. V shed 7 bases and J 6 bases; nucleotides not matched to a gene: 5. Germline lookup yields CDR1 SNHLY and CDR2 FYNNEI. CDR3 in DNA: TGTGCCAGCAAGTGGGACAGGGGCGATGAAAAACTGTTTTTT. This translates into CASKWDRGDEKLFF. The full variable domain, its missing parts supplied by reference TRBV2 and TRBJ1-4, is EPEVTQTPSHQVTQMGQEVILRCVPISNHLYFYWYRQILGQKVEFLVSFYNNEISEKSEIFDDQFSVERPDGSNFTLKIRSTKLEDSAMYFCASKWDRGDEKLFFGSGTQLSVL.

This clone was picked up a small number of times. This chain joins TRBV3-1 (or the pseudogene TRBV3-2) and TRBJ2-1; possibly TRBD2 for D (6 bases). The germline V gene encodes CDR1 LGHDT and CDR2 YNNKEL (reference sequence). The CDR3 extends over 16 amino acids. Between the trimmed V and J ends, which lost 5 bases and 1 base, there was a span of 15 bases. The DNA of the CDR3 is TGTGCCAGCAGCTATAGGGGAGGTGGGTCCTACAATGAGCAGTTCTTC. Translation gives CASSYRGGGSYNEQFF.

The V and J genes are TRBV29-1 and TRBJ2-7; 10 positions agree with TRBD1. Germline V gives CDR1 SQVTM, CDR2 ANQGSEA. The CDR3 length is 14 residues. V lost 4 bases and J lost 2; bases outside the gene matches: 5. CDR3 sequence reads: CSVGEGQGTYEQYF. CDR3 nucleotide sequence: TGCAGCGTTGGAGAGGGACAGGGGACCTACGAGCAGTACTTC.

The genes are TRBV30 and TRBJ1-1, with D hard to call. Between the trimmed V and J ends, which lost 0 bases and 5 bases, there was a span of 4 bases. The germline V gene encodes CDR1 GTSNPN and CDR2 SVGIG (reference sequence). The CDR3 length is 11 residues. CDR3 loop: CAWSVSTEAFF. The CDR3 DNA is TGTGCCTGGAGTGTATCGACTGAAGCTTTCTTT.

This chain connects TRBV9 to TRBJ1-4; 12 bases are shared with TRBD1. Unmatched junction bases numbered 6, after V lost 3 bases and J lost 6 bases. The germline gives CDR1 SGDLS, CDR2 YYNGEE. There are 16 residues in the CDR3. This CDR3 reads CASSAGTGGQDEKLFF. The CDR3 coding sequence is TGTGCCAGCAGCGCCGGGACAGGGGGCCAGGATGAAAAACTGTTTTTT. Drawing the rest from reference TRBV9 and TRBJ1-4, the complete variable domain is DSGVTQTPKHLITATGQRVTLRCSPRSGDLSVYWYQQSLDQGLQFLIQYYNGEERAKGNILERFSAQQFPDLHSELNLSSLELGDSALYFCASSAGTGGQDEKLFFGSGTQLSVL.

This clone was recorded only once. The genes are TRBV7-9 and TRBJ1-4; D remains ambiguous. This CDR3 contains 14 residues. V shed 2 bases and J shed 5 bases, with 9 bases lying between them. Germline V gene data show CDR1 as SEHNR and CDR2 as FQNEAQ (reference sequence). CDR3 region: CASSLISLNEKLFF. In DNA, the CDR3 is TGTGCCAGCAGCTTAATATCACTCAATGAAAAACTGTTTTTT.

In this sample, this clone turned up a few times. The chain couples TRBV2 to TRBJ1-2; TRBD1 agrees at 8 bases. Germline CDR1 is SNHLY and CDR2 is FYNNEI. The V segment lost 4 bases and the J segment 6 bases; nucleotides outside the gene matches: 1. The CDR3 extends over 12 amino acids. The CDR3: CASSVTGDGYTF. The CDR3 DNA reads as TGTGCCAGCAGTGTGACAGGGGATGGCTACACCTTC.

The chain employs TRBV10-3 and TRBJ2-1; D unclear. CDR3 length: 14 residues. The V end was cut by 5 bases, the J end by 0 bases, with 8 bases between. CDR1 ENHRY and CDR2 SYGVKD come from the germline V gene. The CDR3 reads CAISLQSSYNEQFF. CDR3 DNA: TGTGCCATCAGTCTACAGAGCTCCTACAATGAGCAGTTCTTC.

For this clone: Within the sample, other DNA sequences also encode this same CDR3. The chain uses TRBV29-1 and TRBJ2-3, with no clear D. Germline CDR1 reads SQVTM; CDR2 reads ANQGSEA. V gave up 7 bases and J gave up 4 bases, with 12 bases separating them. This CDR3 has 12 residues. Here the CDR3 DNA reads TGCAGCGGCTCCAGGCTGGCAGATACGCAGTATTTT. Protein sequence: CSGSRLADTQYF.

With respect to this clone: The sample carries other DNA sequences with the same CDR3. The CDR3 sequence: CASSLRGGEDTQYF. CDR3 coding DNA: TGTGCCAGCAGCTTAAGGGGGGGTGAAGATACGCAGTATTTT. The chain uses TRBV7-2 and TRBJ2-3; tentatively, D is TRBD2 (7 bases). Trimming shortened V by 2 bases and J by 5 bases, and 11 bases separated the two germline ends. The CDR3 contains 14 residues. Germline V gene lookup returns CDR1 SGHTA and CDR2 FQGNSA.